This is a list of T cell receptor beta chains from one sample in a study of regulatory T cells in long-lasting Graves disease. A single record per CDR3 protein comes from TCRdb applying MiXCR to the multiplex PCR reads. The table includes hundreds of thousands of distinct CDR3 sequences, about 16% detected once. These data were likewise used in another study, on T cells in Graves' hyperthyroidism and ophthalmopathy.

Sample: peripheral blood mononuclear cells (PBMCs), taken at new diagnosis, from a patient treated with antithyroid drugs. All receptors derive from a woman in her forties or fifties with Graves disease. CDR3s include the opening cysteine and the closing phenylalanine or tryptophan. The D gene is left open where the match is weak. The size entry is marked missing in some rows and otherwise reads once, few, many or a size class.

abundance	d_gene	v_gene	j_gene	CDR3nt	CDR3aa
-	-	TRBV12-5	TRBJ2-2	TGTGCTAGTGGTTTGGTGCTTGGGGAGCTGTTTTTT	CASGLVLGELFF
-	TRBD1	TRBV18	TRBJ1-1	TGTGCCAGCTTAGGGACAGCGAACACTGAAGCTTTCTTT	CASLGTANTEAFF
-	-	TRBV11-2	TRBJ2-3	TGTGCCAGCAGCTCCTCTTTTGGCAATACGCAGTATTTT	CASSSSFGNTQYF
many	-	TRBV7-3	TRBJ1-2	TGTGCCAGCAGCTTAGGGGACTCCGGGGGCTACACCTTC	CASSLGDSGGYTF
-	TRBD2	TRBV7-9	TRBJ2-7	TGTGCCAGCAGCTTACCGACTAGCGGGGGTCGAAACTCCTACGAGCAGTACTTC	CASSLPTSGGRNSYEQYF
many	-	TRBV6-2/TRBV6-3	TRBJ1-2	TGTGCCAGCAGTGAAAGGGTTTATGGCTACACCTTC	CASSERVYGYTF
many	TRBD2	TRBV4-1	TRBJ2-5	TGCGCCAGCAGCCAGGGTAGCGGGGGGCGAGAGACCCAGTACTTC	CASSQGSGGRETQYF
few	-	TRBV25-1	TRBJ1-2	TGTGCCAGCAGCGAATGGGGGGGGGACTATGGCTACACCTTC	CASSEWGGDYGYTF
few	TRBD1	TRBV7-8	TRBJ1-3	TGTGCCAGCAGTCTTGACAGGGGCATGGGAAACACCATATATTTT	CASSLDRGMGNTIYF
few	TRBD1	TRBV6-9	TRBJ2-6	TGTGCCAGCAGTTTACAGGGGTGGTATGGGGGGGCCAACGTCCTGACTTTC	CASSLQGWYGGANVLTF
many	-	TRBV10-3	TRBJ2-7	TGTGCCATCAGTGGGCAGGACAGCTACGAGCAGTACTTC	CAISGQDSYEQYF
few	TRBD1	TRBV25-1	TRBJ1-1	TGTGCCAGCAGTGAATGGACAGGGGGGAACACTGAAGCTTTCTTT	CASSEWTGGNTEAFF
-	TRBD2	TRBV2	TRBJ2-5	TGTGCCGGCAGGCGGCCTAGCGGGGGCAAAGAGACCCAGTACTTC	CAGRRPSGGKETQYF
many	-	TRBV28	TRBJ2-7	TGTGCCAGCAGTTTAACGACTCACGGAGAGCAGTACTTC	CASSLTTHGEQYF
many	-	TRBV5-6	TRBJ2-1	TGTGCCAGCAGCTGGGAGGACAGTTACAATGAGCAGTTCTTC	CASSWEDSYNEQFF
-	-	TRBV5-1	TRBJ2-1	TGCGCCAGCAGCTGGGGACACTCTGGCTCCTACAATGAGCAGTTCTTC	CASSWGHSGSYNEQFF
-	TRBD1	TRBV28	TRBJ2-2	TGTGCCAGCCTTCCACCACCCGGGACAGGGTCGAACACCGGGGAGCTGTTTTTT	CASLPPPGTGSNTGELFF
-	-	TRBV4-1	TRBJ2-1	TGCGCCAGCAGCCAAGGGGCAGGATCGGCTTATGCGCAGTTCTTC	CASSQGAGSAYAQFF
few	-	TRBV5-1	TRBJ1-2	TGCGCCAGCAGCTTGCCGGGGATCGGCTACACCTTC	CASSLPGIGYTF
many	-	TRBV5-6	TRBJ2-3	TGTGCCAGCAGCTTGGGGACAGTAGCTACGCAGTATTTT	CASSLGTVATQYF
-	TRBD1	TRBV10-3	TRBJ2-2	TGTGCCATCAAGGGGGCCCCCGGGGAGCTGTTTTTT	CAIKGAPGELFF
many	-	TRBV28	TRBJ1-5	TGTGCCAGCAGCCAGACACTCTTTAGAGGCAATCAGCCCCAGCATTTT	CASSQTLFRGNQPQHF
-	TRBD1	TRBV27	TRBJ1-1	TGTGCCAGCAGTGGGGGACAGGGGGAGGTTGGCACTGAAGCTTTCTTT	CASSGGQGEVGTEAFF
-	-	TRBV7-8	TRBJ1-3	TGTGCCAGCAGCCACCCGGGGGCTGGAAACACCATATATTTT	CASSHPGAGNTIYF
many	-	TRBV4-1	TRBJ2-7	TGCGCCAGCAGCCAGACCGGGAAAGCGCTCGAGCAGTACTTC	CASSQTGKALEQYF
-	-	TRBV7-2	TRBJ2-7	TGTGCCAGCAGCTTTGTCGGGGACGAGCAGTACTTC	CASSFVGDEQYF
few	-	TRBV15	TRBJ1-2	TGTGCCACCAGCAGAGGGGGAGGGCCGTGGGCTAAAGGCTACACCTTC	CATSRGGGPWAKGYTF
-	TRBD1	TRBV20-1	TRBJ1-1	TGCAGTGCTAGAGCGACAGGGACAACTGAAGCTTTCTTT	CSARATGTTEAFF
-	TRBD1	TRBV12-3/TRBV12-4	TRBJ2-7	TGTGCCAGCAGTTTAGGGGACAGGTTCTACGAGCAGTACTTC	CASSLGDRFYEQYF
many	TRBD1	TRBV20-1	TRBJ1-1	TGCAGTGCTAGTCAGGGGGGTTCTGTGAACACTGAAGCTTTCTTT	CSASQGGSVNTEAFF
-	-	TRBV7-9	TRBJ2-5	TGTGCCAGCAGCTTAGAAGGAAGAAAGACCCAGTACTTC	CASSLEGRKTQYF
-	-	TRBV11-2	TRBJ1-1	TGTGCCAGCAGCTTAGAGACAAGGGGGGTTAACACTGAAGCTTTCTTT	CASSLETRGVNTEAFF
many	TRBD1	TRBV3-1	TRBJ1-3	TGTGCCAGCAGCCGGGGACAGCTAAACACCATATATTTT	CASSRGQLNTIYF
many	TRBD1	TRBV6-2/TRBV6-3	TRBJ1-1	TGTGCCAGCAGTTCCCAGGACAGGGGGCAAAGGACTGAAGCTTTCTTT	CASSSQDRGQRTEAFF
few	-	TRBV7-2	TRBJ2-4	TGTGCCAGCAGCTTACCAGCTAACATTCAGTACTTC	CASSLPANIQYF
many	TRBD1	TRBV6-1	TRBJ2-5	TGTGCCAGCAGGCGGGACAGGGAGTGGGGAGGGACCCAGTACTTC	CASRRDREWGGTQYF
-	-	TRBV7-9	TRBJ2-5	TGTGCCAGCGGGCACAGGGAGCTTTACCAAGAGACCCAGTACTTC	CASGHRELYQETQYF
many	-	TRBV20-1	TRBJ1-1	TGCAGTGCTAGAGATCGTGGGGGGCGGACTGAAGCTTTCTTT	CSARDRGGRTEAFF
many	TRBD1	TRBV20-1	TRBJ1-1	TGCAGTGCTAGAGAACCGGGACAGGGCTTGTCGGGGAAAGCTTTCTTT	CSAREPGQGLSGKAFF